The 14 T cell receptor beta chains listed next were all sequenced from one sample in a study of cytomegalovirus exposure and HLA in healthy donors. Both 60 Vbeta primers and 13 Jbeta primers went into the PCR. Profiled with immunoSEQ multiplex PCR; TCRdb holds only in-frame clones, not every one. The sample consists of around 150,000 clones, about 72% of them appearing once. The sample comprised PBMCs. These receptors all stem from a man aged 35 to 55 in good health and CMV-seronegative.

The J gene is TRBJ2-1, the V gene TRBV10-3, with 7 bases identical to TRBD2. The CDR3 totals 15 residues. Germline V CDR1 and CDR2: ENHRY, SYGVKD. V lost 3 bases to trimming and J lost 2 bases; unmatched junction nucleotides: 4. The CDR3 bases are TGTGCCATCAGTGAAGCGCGGGAGACCTACAATGAGCAGTTCTTC. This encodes CAISEARETYNEQFF.

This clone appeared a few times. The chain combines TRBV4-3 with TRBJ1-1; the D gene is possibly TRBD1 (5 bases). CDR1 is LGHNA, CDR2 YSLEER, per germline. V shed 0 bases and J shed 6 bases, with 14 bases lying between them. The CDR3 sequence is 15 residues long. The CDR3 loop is CASSQDRGGWSEAFF. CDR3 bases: TGCGCCAGCAGCCAAGATCGGGGGGGTTGGTCTGAAGCTTTCTTT.

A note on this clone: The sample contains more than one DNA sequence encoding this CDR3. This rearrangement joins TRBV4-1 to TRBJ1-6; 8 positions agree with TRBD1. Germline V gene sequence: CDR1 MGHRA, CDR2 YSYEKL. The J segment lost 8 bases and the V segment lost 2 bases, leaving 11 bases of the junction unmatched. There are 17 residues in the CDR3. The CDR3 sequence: CASSQSRTGRSYSPLHF. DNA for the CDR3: TGCGCCAGCAGCCAATCTCGGACAGGGAGGTCCTATTCACCCCTCCACTTT.

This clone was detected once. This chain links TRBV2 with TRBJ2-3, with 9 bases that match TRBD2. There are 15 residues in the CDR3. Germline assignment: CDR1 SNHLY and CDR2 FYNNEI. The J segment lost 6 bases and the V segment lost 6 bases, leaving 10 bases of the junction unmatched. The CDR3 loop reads CASRSDGLAGDTQYF. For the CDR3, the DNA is TGTGCCAGCAGGTCTGATGGGCTAGCGGGGGATACGCAGTATTTT.

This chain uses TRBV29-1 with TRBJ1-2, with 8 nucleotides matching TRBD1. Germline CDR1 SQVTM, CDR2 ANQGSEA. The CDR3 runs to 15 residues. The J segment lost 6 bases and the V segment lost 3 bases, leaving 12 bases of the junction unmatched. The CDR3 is CSVDRQGAAADGYTF. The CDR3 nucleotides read TGCAGCGTTGACCGCCAGGGGGCAGCAGCCGATGGCTACACCTTC.

DNA for the CDR3: TGTGCCACCAGCAGAGCTAGGAGCGGGAGGGCACATCGAGAGACCCAGTACTTC. It codes for CATSRARSGRAHRETQYF. V and J are TRBV15 and TRBJ2-5; TRBD2 aligns across 10 bases. V lost 1 base, J lost 4 bases, and 12 bases stayed unmatched. The germline gives CDR1 LNHNV, CDR2 YYDKDF (reference sequence). There are 18 residues in the CDR3.

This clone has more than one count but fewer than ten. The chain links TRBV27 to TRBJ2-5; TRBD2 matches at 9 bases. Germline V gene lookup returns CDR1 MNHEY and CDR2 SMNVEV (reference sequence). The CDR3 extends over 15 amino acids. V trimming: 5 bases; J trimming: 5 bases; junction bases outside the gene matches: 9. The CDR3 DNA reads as TGTGCCAGCAGTCCCCGACTAGCGGAGGGGGAGACCCAGTACTTC. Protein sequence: CASSPRLAEGETQYF.

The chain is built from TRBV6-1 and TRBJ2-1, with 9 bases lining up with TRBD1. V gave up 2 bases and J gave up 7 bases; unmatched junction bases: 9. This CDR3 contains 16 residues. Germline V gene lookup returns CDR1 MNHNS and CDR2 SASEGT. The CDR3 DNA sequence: TGTGCCAGCAGTGAATTGGGACAGGGAAGGGAGAATGAGCAGTTCTTC. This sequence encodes CASSELGQGRENEQFF.

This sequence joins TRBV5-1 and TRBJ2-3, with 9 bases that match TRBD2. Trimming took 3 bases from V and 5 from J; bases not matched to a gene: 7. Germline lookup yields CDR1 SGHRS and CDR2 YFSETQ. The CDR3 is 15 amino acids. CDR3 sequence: CASSSSGGQRDTQYF. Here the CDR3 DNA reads TGCGCCAGCAGCTCGAGCGGGGGGCAAAGAGATACGCAGTATTTT.

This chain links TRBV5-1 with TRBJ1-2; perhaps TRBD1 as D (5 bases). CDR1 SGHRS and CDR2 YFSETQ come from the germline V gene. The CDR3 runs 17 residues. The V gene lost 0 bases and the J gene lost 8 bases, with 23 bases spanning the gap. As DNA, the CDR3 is TGCGCCAGCAGCTTGGGGTTGGGGGGAAGTGGAACGCGAGGCTACACCTTC. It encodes CASSLGLGGSGTRGYTF. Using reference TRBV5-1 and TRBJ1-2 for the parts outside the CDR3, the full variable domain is KAGVTQTPRYLIKTRGQQVTLSCSPISGHRSVSWYQQTPGQGLQFLFEYFSETQRNKGNFPGRFSGRQFSNSRSEMNVSTLELGDSALYLCASSLGLGGSGTRGYTFGSGTRLTVV.

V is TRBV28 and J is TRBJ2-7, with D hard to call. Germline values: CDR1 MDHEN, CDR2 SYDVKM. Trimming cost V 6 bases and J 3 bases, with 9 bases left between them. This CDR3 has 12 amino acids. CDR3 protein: CASRSRFYEQYF. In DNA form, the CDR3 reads TGTGCCAGCAGGTCCCGGTTCTACGAGCAGTACTTC.

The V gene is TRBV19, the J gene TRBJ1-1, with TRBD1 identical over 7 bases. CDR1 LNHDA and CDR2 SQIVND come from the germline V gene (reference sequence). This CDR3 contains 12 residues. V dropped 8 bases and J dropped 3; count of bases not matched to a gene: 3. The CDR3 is CASATGYTEAFF. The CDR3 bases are TGTGCCAGTGCGACAGGGTACACTGAAGCTTTCTTT.

This CDR3 is CASSPSLRQRDRGYAGELFF. CDR3 nucleotide sequence: TGTGCCAGCAGCCCAAGCCTCAGGCAGAGGGACAGGGGCTATGCCGGGGAGCTGTTTTTT. V gene TRBV14 combines with J gene TRBJ2-2; 10 bases are shared with TRBD1. The junction had 20 bases not matched to a gene; V was cut back by 4 bases and J by 6 bases. This CDR3 spans 20 amino acids. Germline assignment: CDR1 SGHDN and CDR2 FVKESK.

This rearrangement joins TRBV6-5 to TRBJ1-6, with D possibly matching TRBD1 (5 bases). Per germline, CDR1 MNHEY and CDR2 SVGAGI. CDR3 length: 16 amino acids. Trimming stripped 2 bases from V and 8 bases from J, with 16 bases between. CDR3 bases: TGTGCCAGCAGTTACCTAGGGGCGCAGTTTGATTCACCCCTCCACTTT. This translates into CASSYLGAQFDSPLHF.